Listed below are T cell receptor beta chains from one sample, sequenced in a study of T cells in Graves' hyperthyroidism and ophthalmopathy. TCRdb re-analysed the multiplex PCR reads in MiXCR, keeping a single row per CDR3 protein. The sample includes over 250,000 distinct CDR3 sequences, less than 30% of them seen just once. Sequenced input: blood. The receptors were gathered from a man aged 40-49 years with Graves' hyperthyroidism that later progressed to Graves' ophthalmopathy. CDR3s include the opening cysteine and the closing phenylalanine or tryptophan. D genes are given only for firm matches. Clone size is given for some rows only: seen once, a few or many times, or a class if the clone is expanded.

clone size,D gene,J gene,V gene,CDR3 protein,CDR3 DNA
few,TRBD2,TRBJ2-7,TRBV6-2/TRBV6-3,CASSSVAGGLYEQYF,TGTGCCAGCAGTTCCGTAGCGGGAGGCCTCTACGAGCAGTACTTC
.,TRBD1,TRBJ1-2,TRBV5-1,CASSSPGTGDDLTRYGYTF,TGCGCCAGCAGCTCACCCGGGACAGGGGACGACTTAACACGTTATGGCTACACCTTC
.,.,TRBJ1-1,TRBV20-1,CSARLPRRGLNTEAFF,TGCAGTGCTAGACTCCCGAGGAGAGGGTTGAACACTGAAGCTTTCTTT
few,.,TRBJ1-5,TRBV12-3/TRBV12-4,CASRLGDQPQHF,TGTGCCAGCAGGCTAGGGGATCAGCCCCAGCATTTT
many,.,TRBJ1-2,TRBV5-6,CASSLPPGSNYGYTF,TGTGCCAGCAGCTTGCCCCCGGGGTCTAACTATGGCTACACCTTC
.,.,TRBJ1-1,TRBV28,CASSLSSPNMGNTEAFF,TGTGCCAGCAGTTTGAGCAGCCCGAACATGGGGAACACTGAAGCTTTCTTT
many,.,TRBJ1-1,TRBV20-1,CSARSGINTEAFF,TGCAGTGCTAGGTCCGGGATTAACACTGAAGCTTTCTTT
.,TRBD2,TRBJ2-7,TRBV12-3/TRBV12-4,CASLGGSSYEQYF,TGTGCCAGCCTAGGCGGGAGCTCCTACGAGCAGTACTTC
many,.,TRBJ2-7,TRBV29-1,CSVALLTTYEQYF,TGCAGCGTTGCCCTCCTGACCACCTACGAGCAGTACTTC
once,.,TRBJ2-4,TRBV5-5,CASSLGGTHQNIQYF,TGTGCCAGCAGCTTGGGTGGGACTCATCAAAACATTCAGTACTTC
many,.,TRBJ2-6,TRBV12-3/TRBV12-4,CASSLAQVRSSGANVLTF,TGTGCCAGCAGTTTAGCGCAGGTTCGGAGCTCTGGGGCCAACGTCCTGACTTTC
.,.,TRBJ1-1,TRBV19,CASSIQPMNTEAFF,TGTGCCAGTAGTATACAGCCCATGAACACTGAAGCTTTCTTT
.,.,TRBJ2-7,TRBV6-1,CAIQGRSSYEQYF,TGTGCCATTCAGGGCCGGAGCTCCTACGAGCAGTACTTC
many,TRBD1,TRBJ2-5,TRBV29-1,CSGTGGTETQYF,TGCAGCGGAACAGGGGGCACGGAGACCCAGTACTTC
many,.,TRBJ2-7,TRBV18,CASSPGTASYEQYF,TGTGCCAGCAGTCCGGGGACGGCCTCCTACGAGCAGTACTTC
many,.,TRBJ2-7,TRBV9,CASSSGPQQGSYEQYF,TGTGCCAGCAGCTCCGGTCCGCAGCAGGGCTCCTACGAGCAGTACTTC
.,.,TRBJ2-5,TRBV6-1,CASSEAEEGGPTVPQYF,TGTGCCAGCAGTGAGGCGGAGGAAGGAGGACCGACCGTCCCCCAGTACTTC
many,.,TRBJ1-6,TRBV20-1,CSARSGGVNSPLHF,TGCAGTGCTCGGAGCGGGGGCGTAAATTCACCCCTCCACTTT
many,TRBD1,TRBJ2-7,TRBV12-3/TRBV12-4,CASSLGTGYSYEQYF,TGTGCCAGCAGTTTAGGGACAGGATATTCCTACGAGCAGTACTTC
many,TRBD1,TRBJ2-5,TRBV24-1,CATSGRTGEETQYF,TGTGCCACCAGTGGTCGGACAGGTGAAGAGACCCAGTACTTC
many,.,TRBJ2-7,TRBV6-5,CASSRSGAGLHYEQYF,TGTGCCAGCAGTAGATCCGGTGCGGGGCTACACTACGAGCAGTACTTC
.,.,TRBJ1-1,TRBV11-2,CASSLGTGITEAFF,TGTGCCAGCAGCTTAGGGACGGGGATTACTGAAGCTTTCTTT